The next 9 T cell receptor beta chains were all read from a single sample in a study of cytotoxic CD8 clonotypes in ibrutinib-treated CLL (dated by TCRdb to 2020 to 2023). Libraries came from the immunoSEQ multiplex PCR assay. Held by TCRdb, this immuneACCESS table contains in-frame sequences only and omits some clones. Under half of the omission traces to an unresolved V gene where checked; the cause of the rest is unknown. The sample table lists 130,000 or so clones, around four fifths of them with a count of one. The top ten hold 3.3% of the sample. The time point label corresponds to: around 25 months on ibrutinib. This specimen was PBMCs, taken after 24 months of ibrutinib treatment. The receptors originated from a human donor with chronic lymphocytic leukemia.

This clone was recorded once. The chain uses TRBV7-7 and TRBJ1-6, with TRBD1 identical over 9 bases. Germline trimming cut 6 bases from V and 6 bases from J; bases unmatched to any gene: 6. The germline gives CDR1 SSHAT, CDR2 FNYEAQ (reference sequence). The CDR3 covers 15 residues. CDR3 region: CASRPGQGGNSPLHF. CDR3 in DNA: TGTGCCAGCAGGCCGGGACAGGGTGGTAATTCACCCCTCCACTTT. The complete variable domain, with remaining parts taken from reference TRBV7-7 and TRBJ1-6, reads GAGVSQSPRYKVTKRGQDVTLRCDPISSHATLYWYQQALGQGPEFLTYFNYEAQPDKSGLPSDRFSAERPEGSISTLTIQRTEQRDSAMYRCASRPGQGGNSPLHFGNGTRLTVT.

The V and J genes are TRBV5-6 and TRBJ2-3, with D uncertain. The V end was cut by 0 bases, the J end by 0 bases, with 8 bases between. Germline assignment: CDR1 SGHDT and CDR2 YYEEEE. The CDR3 extends over 15 amino acids. The CDR3 coding sequence is TGTGCCAGCAGCTTGGTGGCCCTCAGCACAGATACGCAGTATTTT. It yields the protein CASSLVALSTDTQYF. Drawing the rest from reference TRBV5-6 and TRBJ2-3, the complete variable domain is DAGVTQSPTHLIKTRGQQVTLRCSPKSGHDTVSWYQQALGQGPQFIFQYYEEEERQRGNFPDRFSGHQFPNYSSELNVNALLLGDSALYLCASSLVALSTDTQYFGPGTRLTVL.

The chain has TRBV30 and TRBJ2-7; the D is unclear. Germline V gene data show CDR1 as GTSNPN and CDR2 as SVGIG (reference sequence). There are 13 residues in the CDR3. Trimming took 4 bases from V and 6 from J, leaving 16 bases between them. CDR3 sequence reads: CAWKTIIVGEQYF. In DNA form, the CDR3 reads TGTGCCTGGAAGACAATAATCGTCGGCGAGCAGTACTTC.

The genes are TRBV4-1 and TRBJ1-4; D gene uncertain. The CDR3 sequence is 16 residues long. Between the trimmed V and J ends, which lost 2 bases and 4 bases, there was a span of 14 bases. Germline loops: CDR1 MGHRA, CDR2 YSYEKL. Here the CDR3 reads CASSQLFPSRNEKLFF. In nucleotides, the CDR3 is TGCGCCAGCAGCCAACTGTTTCCGTCCCGTAATGAAAAACTGTTTTTT.

This clone was detected only once. This chain links TRBV28 with TRBJ2-7; 9 bases match TRBD1. V dropped 6 bases and J dropped 3; count of bases not matched to a gene: 9. Germline assignment: CDR1 MDHEN and CDR2 SYDVKM. CDR3 size: 15 residues. CDR3 coding DNA: TGTGCCAGCAGACACCGGGACAGGGTACACTACGAGCAGTACTTC. Its protein product is CASRHRDRVHYEQYF. Full variable domain (rest looked up from reference TRBV28 and TRBJ2-7): DVKVTQSSRYLVKRTGEKVFLECVQDMDHENMFWYRQDPGLGLRLIYFSYDVKMKEKGDIPEGYSVSREKKERFSLILESASTNQTSMYLCASRHRDRVHYEQYFGPGTRLTVT.

This rearrangement joins TRBV4-2 to TRBJ1-2; D not certain. The CDR3 has 11 amino acids. The germline V gene has CDR1 LGHNA and CDR2 YNFKEQ. With 3 bases removed from V and 8 bases from J, the gap between germline ends came to 7 bases. Written as DNA, the CDR3 is TGTGCCAGCAGCCAGGGCGCGGGCTACACCTTC. Translated, it gives CASSQGAGYTF.

V gene TRBV27 combines with J gene TRBJ1-1; 9 bases are a match to TRBD1. The germline V gene has CDR1 MNHEY and CDR2 SMNVEV (reference sequence). The CDR3 totals 15 residues. The J segment lost 3 bases and the V segment lost 2 bases, leaving 4 bases of the junction unmatched. The CDR3 DNA is TGTGCCAGCAGTTTACTATGGACAGGGGACACTGAAGCTTTCTTT. Its protein is CASSLLWTGDTEAFF.

V and J are TRBV9 and TRBJ1-3, with D perhaps TRBD1 (5 bases). Trimming cost V 0 bases and J 1 base, with 11 bases left between them. This CDR3 comprises 16 residues. Germline CDR1 reads SGDLS; CDR2 reads YYNGEE. The CDR3 region has the DNA TGTGCCAGCAGCGTAGCGGGGGTAAAGTCTGGAAACACCATATATTTT. As protein: CASSVAGVKSGNTIYF.

The chain uses TRBV5-6 and TRBJ1-2; 7 bases are a match to TRBD1. The ends lost 2 bases at V and 6 bases at J; junction bases unmatched: 10. Germline CDR1 SGHDT, CDR2 YYEEEE. The CDR3 loop spans 15 amino acids. As DNA, the CDR3 is TGTGCCAGCAGCTTTCAAAACAGGGGTAGGAATGGCTACACCTTC. Translated, it gives CASSFQNRGRNGYTF.